This TCR beta chain appears in the sequencing data of a study of Ad26.COV2.S vaccination and SARS-CoV-2 variants. About the study: The authors gave Ad26.COV2.S intramuscularly, either once or twice 56 days apart.

TCRdb keeps only in-frame clones here, not all; method: immunoSEQ multiplex PCR. The table includes more than 400,000 clones, approximately 92% detected once. As for treatment: around 19 received Ad26.COV2.S at low or high dose, single or two shots; about five received placebo; per-sample allocation not given. Following the first vaccine or placebo injection, samples were taken on day 63. This person who donated was an adult of 18-55 years in Boston. The sequencing here drew on peripheral blood, taken in a trial of Ad26.COV2.S vaccine versus placebo. The sequence was collected from a person between 18 and 59 years old who received the Ad26.COV2.S COVID-19 vaccine or a placebo.

CDR3 sequence reads: CATSSRTENTEAFF. The DNA of the CDR3 is TGTGCCACCAGCAGTCGGACAGAGAACACTGAAGCTTTCTTT. The chain couples TRBV15 to TRBJ1-1; D perhaps matches TRBD1 (6 bases). The CDR3 extends over 14 amino acids. CDR1 is LNHNV, CDR2 YYDKDF, per germline (reference sequence). Trimming took off 3 bases at V and 1 base at J, with 9 bases between the two ends.